These 6 T cell receptor beta chains came from one sample sequenced in a study of shared clonotypes between healthy human individuals. Data came from immunoSEQ multiplex PCR; TCRdb stores just in-frame clones and leaves some out. The top ten clones hold 0.3% to 0.4% of a sample with fewer than 3 million clones, about 90% of them seen once. The specimen sequenced was naive CD4+ T cells from PBMCs. Subset denoted: CD45RA+ positively selected. The receptors were gathered from a man between 18 and 35 years old in good health. Some clones in this sample may be carry-over from other donors' samples.

The chain carries TRBV10-3 and TRBJ1-5; D gene ambiguous. Germline V gene lookup returns CDR1 ENHRY and CDR2 SYGVKD. The CDR3 is made up of 13 amino acids. V gave up 3 bases and J gave up 7 bases, with 10 bases separating them. The CDR3 region has the DNA TGTGCCATCAGTGACTCATCAAGCCAGCCCCAGCATTTT. Translated, it gives CAISDSSSQPQHF.

This chain links TRBV5-4 with TRBJ2-7; weak D call: TRBD2 (6 bases). V dropped 0 bases and J dropped 11 bases, with 15 bases sitting between them. The CDR3 runs 13 residues. In germline, CDR1 is SGHNT, CDR2 YYREEE (reference sequence). The CDR3 loop is CASSLGGGGKEYF. CDR3 coding DNA: TGTGCCAGCAGCTTGGGAGGCGGAGGGAAGGAGTACTTC.

V and J are TRBV27 and TRBJ1-2; the match to TRBD1 covers 9 bases. The J segment lost 3 bases and the V segment lost 2 bases, leaving 10 bases of the junction unmatched. The CDR3 has 17 residues. CDR1 is MNHEY and CDR2 is SMNVEV in the germline V gene (reference sequence). The CDR3 DNA follows: TGTGCCAGCAGTTTAAGTTCGTGGGACAGGGAGGACTATGGCTACACCTTC. It yields the protein CASSLSSWDREDYGYTF.

The gene calls are TRBV11-2 and TRBJ2-5; D gene unclear. The V end was cut by 1 base, the J end by 5 bases, with 11 bases between. The CDR3 runs to 14 residues. CDR1 is SGHAT and CDR2 is FQNNGV in the germline V gene. CDR3 coding DNA: TGTGCCAGCAGCTTAGCAGGAACTGGGGAGACCCAGTACTTC. It translates to CASSLAGTGETQYF.

This sequence joins TRBV9 and TRBJ2-1; 11 bases match TRBD2. The J segment lost 7 bases and the V segment lost 0 bases, leaving 9 bases of the junction unmatched. This CDR3 spans 17 amino acids. Germline CDR1 and CDR2: SGDLS and YYNGEE. The DNA of the CDR3 is TGTGCCAGCAGCGTAGCTCCGCGGCTAGCGGGAGGAAATGAGCAGTTCTTC. Residues: CASSVAPRLAGGNEQFF.

The chain employs TRBV9 and TRBJ2-1; D may be TRBD1 (5 bases). The CDR3 sequence is 15 residues long. The germline V gene has CDR1 SGDLS and CDR2 YYNGEE. Between the trimmed V and J ends, which lost 3 bases and 3 bases, there was a span of 13 bases. CDR3 region: CASSADTGDYNEQFF. CDR3 in DNA: TGTGCCAGCAGCGCCGATACAGGAGACTACAATGAGCAGTTCTTC. Supplemented by reference TRBV9 and TRBJ2-1, the full variable domain reads DSGVTQTPKHLITATGQRVTLRCSPRSGDLSVYWYQQSLDQGLQFLIQYYNGEERAKGNILERFSAQQFPDLHSELNLSSLELGDSALYFCASSADTGDYNEQFFGPGTRLTVL.